Below, 8 T cell receptor beta chains from the same sample are listed, as sequenced in a study of blood T cell repertoires in COVID-19. Only in-frame clones appear in the TCRdb table, and some are missing; sequencing was by immunoSEQ multiplex PCR. This repertoire shows around 100,000 clones, approximately 87% found once; its top ten account for roughly 14%. Input material: peripheral blood. The origin of the receptors is a human donor in a cohort sampled during active COVID-19.

The chain is built from TRBV25-1 and TRBJ2-1, with 13 bases aligning to TRBD2. The junction had 3 bases not matched to a gene; V was cut back by 4 bases and J by 0 bases. CDR3 length equals 17 residues. CDR1 is MGHDK, CDR2 SYGVNS, per germline. This CDR3 is CASSGWTSGSSYNEQFF. DNA for the CDR3: TGTGCCAGCAGTGGGTGGACTAGCGGGAGCTCCTACAATGAGCAGTTCTTC. The full variable domain, completed using reference TRBV25-1 and TRBJ2-1, is EADIYQTPRYLVIGTGKKITLECSQTMGHDKMYWYQQDPGMELHLIHYSYGVNSTEKGDLSSESTVSRIRTEHFPLTLESARPSHTSQYLCASSGWTSGSSYNEQFFGPGTRLTVL.

The chain joins TRBV19 to TRBJ2-1; unclear D gene. CDR3 length equals 13 residues. Deletions cut 7 bases from V and 3 bases from J, with 10 bases between. Germline CDR1 reads LNHDA; CDR2 reads SQIVND (reference sequence). CDR3 amino acids: CASTLSGYNEQFF. Here the CDR3 DNA reads TGTGCCAGTACCCTGTCCGGCTACAATGAGCAGTTCTTC. The variable domain in full, with the rest retrieved from reference TRBV19 and TRBJ2-1, is DGGITQSPKYLFRKEGQNVTLSCEQNLNHDAMYWYRQDPGQGLRLIYYSQIVNDFQKGDIAEGYSVSREKKESFPLTVTSAQKNPTAFYLCASTLSGYNEQFFGPGTRLTVL.

This rearrangement joins TRBV5-1 to TRBJ1-6; D perhaps matches TRBD1 (5 bases). Trimming removed 5 bases from V and 10 bases from J, with 22 bases in between. Germline V gene sequence: CDR1 SGHRS, CDR2 YFSETQ. The CDR3 runs to 16 residues. CDR3 nucleotide sequence: TGCGCCAGCAGTCGCGGGGGAATGACCTCCGCGTCACCCCTCCACTTT. Translating it yields CASSRGGMTSASPLHF.

The genes are TRBV4-3 and TRBJ1-4, with TRBD1 identical over 8 bases. CDR3 size: 14 residues. The J segment lost 5 bases and the V segment lost 4 bases, leaving 3 bases of the junction unmatched. Germline V CDR1 and CDR2: LGHNA, YSLEER. The CDR3 protein is CASSPGGRNEKLFF. In nucleotides, the CDR3 is TGCGCCAGCAGCCCAGGGGGCAGGAATGAAAAACTGTTTTTT.

This clone was counted between two and nine times. The chain recombines TRBV4-3 with TRBJ2-7, with 10 bases matching TRBD2. The trim removed 0 bases at V and 7 bases at J, leaving 18 bases unmatched. CDR1 is LGHNA and CDR2 is YSLEER in the germline V gene. The CDR3 has 19 amino acids. The CDR3 DNA follows: TGCGCCAGCAGCCAAGATCGAGCTAGCGGGAGCCTATCAGGTTGGGAGCAGTACTTC. The encoded protein is CASSQDRASGSLSGWEQYF.

The chain recombines TRBV24-1 with TRBJ2-7, with 9 nucleotides matching TRBD2. This CDR3 comprises 15 residues. Germline V CDR1 and CDR2: KGHDR, SFDVKD. V dropped 5 bases and J dropped 5; count of bases not matched to a gene: 9. The DNA of the CDR3 is TGTGCCACCAGTGGGTGGCCTAGCGGGGTTAACGAGCAGTACTTC. Residues: CATSGWPSGVNEQYF.

The V and J genes are TRBV7-6 and TRBJ2-3, with 8 bases lining up with TRBD1. The CDR3 is 14 amino acids. V was pared by 5 bases and J by 6 bases, with 7 bases of the junction left unmatched. Looked up from germline, CDR1 is SGHVS and CDR2 is FNYEAQ. The CDR3 is CASSPGQGPDTQYF. In DNA form, the CDR3 reads TGTGCCAGCAGCCCTGGACAGGGACCGGATACGCAGTATTTT. Full variable domain (outside the CDR3, taken from reference TRBV7-6 and TRBJ2-3): GAGVSQSPRYKVTKRGQDVALRCDPISGHVSLYWYRQALGQGPEFLTYFNYEAQQDKSGLPNDRFSAERPEGSISTLTIQRTEQRDSAMYRCASSPGQGPDTQYFGPGTRLTVL.

The gene calls are TRBV27 and TRBJ2-1, with 7 bases lining up with TRBD1. The CDR3 is 16 amino acids. Germline loops: CDR1 MNHEY, CDR2 SMNVEV (reference sequence). Trimming removed 3 bases from V and 7 bases from J; junction bases left unmatched: 12. The CDR3 loop reads CASSFGDRVLGNEQFF. The DNA for the CDR3 is TGTGCCAGCAGTTTCGGCGACAGGGTGTTGGGGAATGAGCAGTTCTTC.